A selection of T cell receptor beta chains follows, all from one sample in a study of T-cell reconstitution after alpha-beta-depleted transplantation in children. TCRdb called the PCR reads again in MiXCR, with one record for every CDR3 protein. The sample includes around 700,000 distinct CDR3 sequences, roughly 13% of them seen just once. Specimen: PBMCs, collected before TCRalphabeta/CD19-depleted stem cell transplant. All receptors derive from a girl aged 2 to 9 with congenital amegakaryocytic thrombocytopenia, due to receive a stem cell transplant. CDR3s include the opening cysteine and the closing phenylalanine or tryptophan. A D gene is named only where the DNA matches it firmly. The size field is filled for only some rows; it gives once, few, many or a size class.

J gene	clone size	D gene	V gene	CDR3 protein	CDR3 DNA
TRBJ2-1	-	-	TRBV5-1	CASSPVSGAAVSEQFF	TGCGCCAGCAGCCCGGTTTCGGGAGCCGCTGTATCGGAGCAGTTCTTC
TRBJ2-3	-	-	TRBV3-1	CASSQESSDTQYF	TGTGCCAGCAGCCAAGAGTCATCAGATACGCAGTATTTT
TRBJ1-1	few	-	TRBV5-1	CASSLADTTGTEAFF	TGCGCCAGCAGCTTGGCCGATACAACAGGGACTGAAGCTTTCTTT
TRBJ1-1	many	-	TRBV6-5	CASSYRAGGLNTEAFF	TGTGCCAGCAGTTACAGAGCGGGGGGTCTAAACACTGAAGCTTTCTTT
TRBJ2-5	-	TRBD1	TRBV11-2	CASSRIGLRQGIFRETQYF	TGTGCCAGCAGCCGAATTGGCTTGAGACAGGGGATTTTTAGAGAGACCCAGTACTTC
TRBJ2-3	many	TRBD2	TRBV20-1	CSALAGGGTDTQYF	TGCAGTGCCCTAGCGGGAGGGGGCACAGATACGCAGTATTTT
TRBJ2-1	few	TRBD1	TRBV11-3	CASSLRGLDEQFF	TGTGCCAGCAGCCTCAGGGGGTTGGATGAGCAGTTCTTC
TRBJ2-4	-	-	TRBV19	CASSYPDKWNIQYF	TGTGCCAGTAGTTATCCCGACAAGTGGAACATTCAGTACTTC
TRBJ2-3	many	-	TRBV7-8	CASSFRQSTDTQYF	TGTGCCAGCAGCTTTCGCCAGAGCACAGATACGCAGTATTTT
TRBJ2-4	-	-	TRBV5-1	CASSWVQGSLGKNIQYF	TGCGCCAGCAGCTGGGTGCAGGGATCCCTAGGCAAAAACATTCAGTACTTC
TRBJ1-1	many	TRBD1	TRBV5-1	CASSTGTGGQAFF	TGCGCCAGCAGCACTGGGACAGGGGGCCAGGCTTTCTTT
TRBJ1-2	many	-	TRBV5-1	CASSMAFNYGYTF	TGCGCCAGCAGCATGGCCTTTAACTATGGCTACACCTTC
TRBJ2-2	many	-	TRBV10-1	CASSEDVPGELFF	TGCGCCAGCAGTGAGGATGTCCCCGGGGAGCTGTTTTTT
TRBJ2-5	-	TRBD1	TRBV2	CASREDRVQETQYF	TGTGCCAGCAGAGAGGACAGGGTCCAAGAGACCCAGTACTTC
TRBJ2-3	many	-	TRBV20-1	CSARVAREVTDTQYF	TGCAGTGCTAGAGTTGCGCGGGAAGTCACAGATACGCAGTATTTT
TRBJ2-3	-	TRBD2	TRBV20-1	CSASSLAGSMDTQYF	TGCAGTGCTAGCTCACTAGCGGGATCGATGGATACGCAGTATTTT